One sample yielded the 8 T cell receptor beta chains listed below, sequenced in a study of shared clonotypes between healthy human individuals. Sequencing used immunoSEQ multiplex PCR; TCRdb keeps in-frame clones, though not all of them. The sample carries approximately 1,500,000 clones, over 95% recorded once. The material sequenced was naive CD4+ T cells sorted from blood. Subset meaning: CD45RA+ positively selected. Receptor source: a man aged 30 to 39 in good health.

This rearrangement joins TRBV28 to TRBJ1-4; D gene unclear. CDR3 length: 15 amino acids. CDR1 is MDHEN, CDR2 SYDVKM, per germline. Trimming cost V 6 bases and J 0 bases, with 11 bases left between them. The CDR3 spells CASSPVRATNEKLFF. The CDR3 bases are TGTGCCAGCAGCCCAGTGAGGGCAACTAATGAAAAACTGTTTTTT. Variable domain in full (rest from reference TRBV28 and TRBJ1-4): DVKVTQSSRYLVKRTGEKVFLECVQDMDHENMFWYRQDPGLGLRLIYFSYDVKMKEKGDIPEGYSVSREKKERFSLILESASTNQTSMYLCASSPVRATNEKLFFGSGTQLSVL.

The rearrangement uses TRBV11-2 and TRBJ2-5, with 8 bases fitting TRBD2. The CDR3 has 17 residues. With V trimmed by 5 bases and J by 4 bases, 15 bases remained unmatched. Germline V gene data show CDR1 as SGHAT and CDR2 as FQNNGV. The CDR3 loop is CASSPNQGLAGGETQYF. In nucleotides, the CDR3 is TGTGCCAGCAGCCCGAACCAAGGACTAGCCGGGGGAGAGACCCAGTACTTC. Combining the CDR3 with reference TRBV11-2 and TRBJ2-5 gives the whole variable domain EAGVAQSPRYKIIEKRQSVAFWCNPISGHATLYWYQQILGQGPKLLIQFQNNGVVDDSQLPKDRFSAERLKGVDSTLKIQPAKLEDSAVYLCASSPNQGLAGGETQYFGPGTRLLVL.

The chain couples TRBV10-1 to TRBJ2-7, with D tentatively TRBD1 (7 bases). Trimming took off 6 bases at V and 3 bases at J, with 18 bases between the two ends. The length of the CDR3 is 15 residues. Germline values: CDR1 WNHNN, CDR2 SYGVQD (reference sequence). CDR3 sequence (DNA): TGCGCCAGCAGGAACAGGGGTTTGGGACTCTACGAGCAGTACTTC. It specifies CASRNRGLGLYEQYF.

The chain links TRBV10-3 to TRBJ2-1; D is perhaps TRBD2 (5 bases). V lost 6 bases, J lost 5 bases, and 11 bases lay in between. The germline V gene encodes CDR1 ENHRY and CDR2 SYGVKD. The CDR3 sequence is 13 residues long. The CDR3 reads CAISGLNNNEQFF. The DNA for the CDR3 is TGTGCCATCAGCGGACTTAATAACAATGAGCAGTTCTTC.

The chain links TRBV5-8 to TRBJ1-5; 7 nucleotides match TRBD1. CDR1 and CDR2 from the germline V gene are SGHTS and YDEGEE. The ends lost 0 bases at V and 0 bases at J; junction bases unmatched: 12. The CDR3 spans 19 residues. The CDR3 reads CASSLARDSREYSNQPQHF. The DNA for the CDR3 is TGTGCCAGCAGCTTGGCCCGGGACAGTCGAGAGTATAGCAATCAGCCCCAGCATTTT.

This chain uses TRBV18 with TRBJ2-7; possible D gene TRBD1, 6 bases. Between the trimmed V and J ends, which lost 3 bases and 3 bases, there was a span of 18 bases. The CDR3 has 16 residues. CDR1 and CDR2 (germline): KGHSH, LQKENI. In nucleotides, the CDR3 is TGTGCCAGCTCACCTAGGACAGTGCGGGCGATCTACGAGCAGTACTTC. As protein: CASSPRTVRAIYEQYF.

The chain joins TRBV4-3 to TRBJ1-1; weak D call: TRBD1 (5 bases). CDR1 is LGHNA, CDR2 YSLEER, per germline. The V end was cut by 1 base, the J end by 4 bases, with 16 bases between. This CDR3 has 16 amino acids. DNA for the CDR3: TGCGCCAGCAGCCAAGTAGTAGGGGCGGGGGTCACTGAAGCTTTCTTT. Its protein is CASSQVVGAGVTEAFF.

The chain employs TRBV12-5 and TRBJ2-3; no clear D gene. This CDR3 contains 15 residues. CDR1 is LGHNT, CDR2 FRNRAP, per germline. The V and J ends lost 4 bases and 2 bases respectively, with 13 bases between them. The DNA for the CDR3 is TGTGCTAGTGGTTCAACAGCAGACTTCACAGATACGCAGTATTTT. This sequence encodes CASGSTADFTDTQYF.